This T cell receptor beta chain was obtained from a study of response to subunit inactivated influenza vaccine. Study results and caveats: Every seasonal influenza vaccination brings in few new T cells, the authors suggested.

V shed 6 bases and J shed 1 base, with 3 bases lying between them. The CDR3 runs to 10 residues. Per germline, CDR1 SQVTM and CDR2 ANQGSEA. This clonotype was seen repeatedly, ten times or more. Its antigen remains unidentified. Each CDR3 protein gets one entry after TCRdb re-called the RT-PCR reads with MiXCR. Altogether around 490,000 distinct CDR3 sequences are present, less than 8% being singletons, with the ten largest covering 10% to 15%. The clonotype originates from a man aged 50-75 years who received an inactivated influenza vaccine. The sample consisted of PBMCs from blood, taken roughly 24 months after vaccination. This chain joins TRBV29-1 and TRBJ1-1, with unresolved D. Written as DNA, the CDR3 is TGCAGCGTATCGAACACTGAAGCTTTCTTT. It codes for CSVSNTEAFF.